The sequence of this TCR beta chain was determined in a study of graft-versus-host responses after intestinal transplantation. Study-level information: In this cohort, recipients had multivisceral, liver-intestinal, or isolated intestinal transplants.

There are 14 residues in the CDR3. Germline loops: CDR1 MNHNY, CDR2 SVGAGI (reference sequence). To note about this clone: Its cognate antigen is unknown.

Broader study findings: Association was observed between peak circulating GvH clone levels and early post-transplant HvG declines. The authors found GvH clones in recipient marrow, some appearing first in ileum or blood.

The protocol was immunoSEQ multiplex PCR, while the TCRdb copy is restricted to in-frame clones and leaves out a portion. Among some 92,000 clones listed, 92% were seen once. The sequence was obtained from a human donor who received an intestinal transplant. The chain has TRBV6-6 and TRBJ2-5, with 7 nucleotides matching TRBD1. The DNA end lines up better with TRBJ2-7; the J call may be wrong. This specimen was unstimulated CD4+ T cells sorted from spleen or lymph node cells, taken before intestinal transplant. CDR3 in amino acids: CASSFATGNYEQYF. The CDR3 nucleotides are TGTGCCAGCAGTTTCGCGACAGGGAACTACGAGCAGTACTTC.